This T cell receptor (beta chain) was documented in a study of blood T cell repertoires in COVID-19. The CDR3 is 15 residues long. The germline V gene encodes CDR1 SGHTA and CDR2 FQGNSA. After removal of 1 base from V and 4 bases from J, the junction contained 4 bases not matched to a gene. The assay was immunoSEQ multiplex PCR, and TCRdb's table has in-frame clones only and misses some. The repertoire has a few hundred thousand clones, around 83% of them found once; the top ten carry about 1.5%. The J gene is TRBJ2-3, the V gene TRBV7-2; the match to TRBD2 covers 8 bases. This TCR derives from a woman between 40 and 50 years old who had recovered from COVID-19. The sequencing input was peripheral blood. The CDR3 DNA reads as TGTGCCAGCAGCTTAGGTTCGGGGGGGCCAGATACGCAGTATTTT. Translation: CASSLGSGGPDTQYF. Using reference TRBV7-2 and TRBJ2-3 for the parts outside the CDR3, the full variable domain is GAGVSQSPSNKVTEKGKDVELRCDPISGHTALYWYRQSLGQGLEFLIYFQGNSAPDKSGLPSDRFSAERTGGSVSTLTIQRTQQEDSAVYLCASSLGSGGPDTQYFGPGTRLTVL.